This record concerns one T cell receptor beta chain sequence. This specimen belongs to a study of blood T cell repertoires in COVID-19. Germline V gene data show CDR1 as LNHDA and CDR2 as SQIVND (reference sequence). V gave up 5 bases and J gave up 2 bases, with 13 bases separating them. The CDR3 is made up of 15 amino acids. Profiled with immunoSEQ multiplex PCR; TCRdb holds only in-frame clones, not every one. The top ten hold roughly 1.5% of the sample, which has about 180,000 clones, 80% to 90% seen once. The sequencing input was peripheral blood. This sequence joins TRBV19 and TRBJ1-5; D possibly corresponds to TRBD1 (5 bases). The sequence was obtained from a woman between 45 and 65 years old with acute or convalescent COVID-19. Here the CDR3 DNA reads TGTGCCAGTAGTGGGGCTAGGCAGGGCAATCAGCCCCAGCATTTT. Translating it yields CASSGARQGNQPQHF.